The rows below give T cell receptor beta chains drawn from one sample of a study of shared clonotypes between healthy human individuals. The data were produced by immunoSEQ multiplex PCR, yet TCRdb's version contains in-frame clones alone and is incomplete. The table has more than 2 million clones, approximately 95% seen once. Sequencing used naive CD4+ T cells sorted from blood. All receptors derive from a man aged 18 to 30 in good health. Both conserved end residues are trimmed from each CDR3.

j_call v_call cdr3_aa
TRBJ1-6 TRBV6-5 ASSSKGGGPLH
TRBJ1-6 TRBV10-1 ASSPDRHSPLH
TRBJ1-2 TRBV6-1 ASSEALGYGYT
TRBJ2-3 TRBV9 ASSVAGTGTDTQY
TRBJ1-1 TRBV6-5 ASSSPGTTEAF
TRBJ2-7 TRBV10-3 AISESERYEQY
TRBJ1-5 TRBV18 ASSMVGDQPQH
TRBJ2-7 TRBV14 ASSQVSYRGDEQY
TRBJ2-2 TRBV5-6 ASSWNLRGAKPGELF
TRBJ2-1 TRBV28 ASSFLPTSSNEQF
TRBJ1-1 TRBV28 ASSLSDRKNTEAF
TRBJ1-3 TRBV6-5 ASTPAGGPGNTIY
TRBJ2-2 TRBV30 AWSLGTNTGELF
TRBJ2-5 TRBV6-5 ASSYGSGGVGETQY
TRBJ2-5 TRBV4-2 ASSQRTSGETQY
TRBJ2-7 TRBV7-2 ASSTGGLAGLYEQY
TRBJ2-1 TRBV25-1 ASSDRFFRF
TRBJ1-2 TRBV7-2 ASSLGGQGAYGYT
TRBJ1-1 TRBV18 ASSPSVGGGLINTEAF
TRBJ1-2 TRBV2 ASNIELGTDGYT
TRBJ2-1 TRBV7-2 ASSSRRNEQF
TRBJ1-1 TRBV7-2 ASSLARKAEAF
TRBJ2-7 TRBV7-2 ASSSGTGAYEQY
TRBJ1-2 TRBV5-1 ASSLPSNYGYT
TRBJ2-1 TRBV10-1 ASSARQGYEQF
TRBJ2-3 TRBV4-1 ASSQAAGDSTDTQY
TRBJ2-3 TRBV11-2 ASSLDGSGTDTQY
TRBJ2-2 TRBV7-6 ASSPLPQGVTGELF
TRBJ1-2 TRBV30 AWSENRGPYGYT
TRBJ2-7 TRBV2 ASRTSLDSVEQY
TRBJ1-2 TRBV6-5 ASSRGYSPGYT
TRBJ2-5 TRBV9 ASSALGQETQY
TRBJ1-2 TRBV19 ASSILGPYGYT
TRBJ1-4 TRBV18 ASSSQGASYEKLF
TRBJ2-7 TRBV5-4 ASSLSESYEQY
TRBJ1-5 TRBV4-1 ASSQEKVRRNQPQH
TRBJ2-7 TRBV6-6 ASSPRLAGDHEQY
TRBJ1-2 TRBV28 ASSISPGQAYGYT
TRBJ2-7 TRBV29-1 SVEGQGNYEQY
TRBJ1-5 TRBV28 ASSPLNQPQH
TRBJ2-5 TRBV5-6 ASSFGGQETQY